This TCR beta chain was identified in a study of T cells in Graves' hyperthyroidism and ophthalmopathy. Each diagnosis was grounded in clinical symptoms, serum thyroxine and TRAb, thyroid ultrasound, and orbital computed tomography. Germline lookup yields CDR1 LNHDA and CDR2 SQIVND (reference sequence). The CDR3 has 18 residues. Trimming removed 8 bases at V and 1 base at J, with 24 bases between. About this clonotype itself: The target antigen is unknown.

Study-level results: From stable hyperthyroidism, ophthalmopathy was separated by a 13 V-J model. Most expanded thyroid clonotypes above 0.001 recurred in blood. Ophthalmopathy prediction by the model preceded onset by a median 6.5 months.

Template material for amplifying TCR beta CDR3 regions consisted of RNA transcripts. Carried out on the TCR CDR3, a first-round RT-PCR used the HTBI primer set. Each CDR3 protein gets one entry after TCRdb re-called the multiplex PCR reads with MiXCR. The table has about 350,000 distinct CDR3 sequences, approximately 14% seen once; the top ten hold about 26%. The rearrangement joins TRBV19 to TRBJ2-4; the D gene could be TRBD1 or TRBD2 (5 bases each). The TCR originated in a woman younger than 45 with Graves' hyperthyroidism. Input material: blood. In DNA form, the CDR3 reads TGTGCCAGTTCCCGGGACCGACAACTTCTTGTGGCCAAAAACATTCAGTACTTC. As protein: CASSRDRQLLVAKNIQYF. The full variable domain, with the rest looked up from reference TRBV19 and TRBJ2-4, is DGGITQSPKYLFRKEGQNVTLSCEQNLNHDAMYWYRQDPGQGLRLIYYSQIVNDFQKGDIAEGYSVSREKKESFPLTVTSAQKNPTAFYLCASSRDRQLLVAKNIQYFGAGTRLSVL.